The rows below give T cell receptor beta chains drawn from one sample of a study of blood T cells in healthy people across ages. TCRdb redid the calling of the 5' RACE reads with MiXCR, one entry per CDR3 protein. The sample gives more than 1,400,000 distinct CDR3 sequences, 42% of which show up once; under 8% is in the top ten. The source material was blood. These receptors were taken from a woman younger than 35 in good health. CDR3s include the opening cysteine and the closing phenylalanine or tryptophan. The order of the fields is J gene, V gene, CDR3 protein.

>TRBJ2-1|TRBV4-2
CASSQDLLAGKFF
>TRBJ1-3|TRBV9
CASSAPHAVQGNTIYF
>TRBJ2-6|TRBV27
CASSTKGSGANVLTF
>TRBJ1-5|TRBV24-1
CATSLLGDQPQHF
>TRBJ2-6|TRBV28
CASSSPIGSGANVLTF
>TRBJ2-1|TRBV5-1
CASSQGLAGPGYNEQFF
>TRBJ2-3|TRBV5-1
CASSPESPGLGASDTQYF
>TRBJ2-1|TRBV9
CASSVELAAYNEQFF
>TRBJ1-2|TRBV27
CASSPESAPPNYGYTF
>TRBJ2-3|TRBV9
CASSVVPSNPSTDTQYF
>TRBJ2-1|TRBV7-9
CASSLHASEQFF
>TRBJ2-7|TRBV20-1
CSAREATLWYF
>-|TRBV20-1
CSASPGTSGTILLARYEQYF
>TRBJ1-3|TRBV2
CASSEWVTGNTIYF
>-|TRBV6-7
CASTTDRTHSYNEQYF
>TRBJ1-2|TRBV7-2
CASSRRQGAQDGYTF
>TRBJ2-2|TRBV11-2
CASSLGQAFTGELFF
>TRBJ2-3|TRBV24-1
CATSEPGPLGADTQYF
>TRBJ2-3|TRBV20-1
CSPQPSDTQYF
>-|TRBV7-9
CASRPGTAKETQYF
>TRBJ1-2|TRBV29-1
CSVDGVMLDGYTF
>TRBJ2-3|TRBV12-3/TRBV12-4
CASSFQVEDVASTDTQYF
>TRBJ1-2|TRBV6-6
CASSTYRERGYGYTF
>-|TRBV5-1
CASSSPGASYNEQYF
>TRBJ1-5|TRBV11-2
CASSPRQQDSNQPQHF
>TRBJ2-5|TRBV5-1
CASSRGTDRYQETQYF
>TRBJ2-1|TRBV20-1
CSAREYSGTSYNEQFF
>TRBJ2-1|TRBV6-5
CASSGEGFVFNEQFF
>TRBJ2-5|TRBV2
CASEVAGPQETQYF
>TRBJ2-3|TRBV29-1
CSVRGPTDTQYF
>TRBJ1-4|TRBV20-1
CSARKGEKLFF
>TRBJ2-3|TRBV4-2
CASSQGRAVFTDTQYF
>TRBJ1-1|TRBV4-1
CASSPSRQGVNTEAFF
>TRBJ2-3|TRBV20-1
CSANILGTDTQYF
>TRBJ2-5|TRBV11-2
CASSLNGGGRETQYF
>TRBJ1-4|TRBV12-3/TRBV12-4
CASRPQTDSLGEKLFF
>TRBJ2-7|TRBV2
CARLPSKTGKDEQYF
>TRBJ2-7|TRBV27
CANPRGEQYF
>TRBJ2-3|TRBV12-5
CATSLGAGRTDTQYF
>-|TRBV3-1
CASSQVGHRESEQYF
>TRBJ2-3|TRBV18
CASSPSLTDTQYF
>TRBJ2-2|TRBV6-6
CATSEGPTGELFF
>TRBJ2-7|TRBV10-3
CAIRKGTGGNEQYF
>TRBJ2-5|TRBV11-1
CASSFHRGIGETQYF
>TRBJ2-3|TRBV20-1
CSAESSGAGKPDTQYF
>TRBJ2-3|TRBV7-3
CASSLNGELRSDTQYF
>-|TRBV18
CASSPGTVGAYEQYF
>TRBJ2-7|TRBV5-1
CASSMPTQLTKYEQYF
>TRBJ2-5|TRBV5-1
CASSGTSGTQETQYF